Below are 10 T cell receptor beta chains sequenced from a single sample in a study of spatial heterogeneity in lung cancer. TCRdb re-called the 5' RACE reads through MiXCR, storing one row per CDR3 protein. The sample consists of some 25,000 distinct CDR3 sequences, over 10% of them appearing once. Time point specified: sample taken at primary tumor resection. Without sorting, whole RNA was sequenced from tumor, nontumor lung or frozen PBMC. The sample consisted of PBMCs, taken at surgery. Receptors were obtained from a female donor with early-stage non-small cell lung cancer.

This clonotype showed up many times. The rearrangement joins TRBV10-3 to TRBJ2-1; no clear D. Germline loops: CDR1 ENHRY, CDR2 SYGVKD. Trimming left V 4 bases short and J 5 bases short, with 12 bases between. The CDR3 length is 14 residues. The CDR3 region is CAISGTPQNNEQFF. Here the CDR3 DNA reads TGTGCCATCAGTGGAACACCCCAAAACAATGAGCAGTTCTTC.

This clonotype was observed a few times. The V and J genes are TRBV28 and TRBJ1-4; D unclear. This CDR3 contains 10 residues. Germline CDR1 and CDR2: MDHEN and SYDVKM. V shed 8 bases and J shed 6 bases, with 4 bases lying between them. CDR3 sequence reads: CASLDEKLFF. The CDR3 DNA follows: TGTGCCAGCCTTGATGAAAAACTGTTTTTT.

This clonotype was counted many times. The genes are TRBV20-1 and TRBJ2-5, with 8 bases fitting TRBD2. V gave up 6 bases and J gave up 5 bases; unmatched junction bases: 11. In germline, CDR1 is DFQATT, CDR2 SNEGSKA (reference sequence). The CDR3 is 14 amino acids. CDR3 nucleotide sequence: TGCAGTGCCCCGCGGCGGGAGGTTTACGAGACCCAGTACTTC. This codes for CSAPRREVYETQYF.

The V and J genes are TRBV29-1 and TRBJ2-7, with 7 bases lining up with TRBD2. This CDR3 spans 14 amino acids. Trimming removed 3 bases from V and 0 bases from J; junction bases left unmatched: 5. The V gene's germline CDR1 is SQVTM and CDR2 ANQGSEA. The CDR3 region is CSVEASGSSYEQYF. The CDR3 DNA reads TGCAGCGTTGAGGCTAGCGGAAGCTCCTACGAGCAGTACTTC.

This sequence joins TRBV19 and TRBJ2-1; D is ambiguous. The germline V gene encodes CDR1 LNHDA and CDR2 SQIVND (reference sequence). The length of the CDR3 is 15 residues. Deletions cut 0 bases from V and 5 bases from J, with 11 bases between. The CDR3 bases are TGTGCCAGTAGTATAGATCTGGACGCCAACAATGAGCAGTTCTTC. As protein: CASSIDLDANNEQFF.

This clonotype was seen at least ten times. V and J are TRBV5-1 and TRBJ1-6; D not resolved. CDR1 SGHRS and CDR2 YFSETQ come from the germline V gene. V was clipped by 7 bases and J by 6 bases, with 14 bases between them. The CDR3 length is 14 residues. The CDR3 nucleotides are TGCGCCAGCGAGTCGAGAGACCTTAATTCACCCCTCCACTTT. Its protein product is CASESRDLNSPLHF.

The V call is TRBV20-1, the J call TRBJ1-4, with D hard to call. This CDR3 contains 14 residues. CDR1 DFQATT and CDR2 SNEGSKA come from the germline V gene (reference sequence). Between the trimmed V and J ends, which lost 1 base and 4 bases, there was a span of 10 bases. As DNA, the CDR3 is TGCAGTGCTAGAGCGGCAGCTGGTAATGAAAAACTGTTTTTT. This codes for CSARAAAGNEKLFF.

This chain's CDR3 is CASSPTGLPGEQYF. As DNA, the CDR3 is TGTGCCAGCAGCCCGACAGGGCTCCCAGGCGAGCAGTACTTC. The chain carries TRBV28 and TRBJ2-7; 7 bases align to TRBD1. The ends lost 6 bases at V and 6 bases at J; junction bases unmatched: 11. The V gene's germline CDR1 is MDHEN and CDR2 SYDVKM. The CDR3 consists of 14 residues.

The V call is TRBV9, the J call TRBJ2-3, with D uncertain. The CDR3 runs to 13 residues. Germline assignment: CDR1 SGDLS and CDR2 YYNGEE. Trimming pared 7 bases from V and 1 base from J, leaving 10 bases between. Written as DNA, the CDR3 is TGTGCCAGCGCACAGTGGGGCACAGATACGCAGTATTTT. Translation gives CASAQWGTDTQYF.

This clonotype was seen many times. The genes are TRBV12-3 or TRBV12-4 and TRBJ1-6, with 7 nucleotides matching TRBD1. V trimming: 4 bases; J trimming: 9 bases; junction bases outside the gene matches: 9. CDR3 length equals 15 residues. CDR3 sequence reads: CASSSDTGASSPLHF. Here the CDR3 DNA reads TGTGCCAGCAGTTCGGATACAGGGGCGAGTTCACCCCTCCACTTT.